The 25 T cell receptor beta chains below come from one sample, sequenced in a study of blood T cell repertoires in COVID-19. Libraries were prepared by immunoSEQ multiplex PCR; TCRdb keeps only in-frame clonotypes and omits some of them. The sample lists about 84,000 clones, 83% occurring once. The sequencing input was peripheral blood. The receptors shown here come from an older man with active or convalescent COVID-19.

The chain carries TRBV15 and TRBJ1-1; 7 bases map to TRBD1. CDR3 length equals 15 residues. Germline V gives CDR1 LNHNV, CDR2 YYDKDF (reference sequence). The J segment lost 1 base and the V segment lost 3 bases, leaving 5 bases of the junction unmatched. CDR3 sequence reads: CATSSRTGENTEAFF. The CDR3 DNA reads TGTGCCACCAGCAGTCGCACAGGGGAGAACACTGAAGCTTTCTTT.

The genes are TRBV7-6 and TRBJ2-6; 9 bases map to TRBD2. Unmatched junction bases numbered 5, after V lost 1 base and J lost 1 base. CDR1 is SGHVS and CDR2 is FNYEAQ in the germline V gene. The CDR3 spans 18 residues. The CDR3 DNA reads as TGTGCCAGCAGCTTAGTTAGCGGGGGAAGGTCTGGGGCCAACGTCCTGACTTTC. Translating it yields CASSLVSGGRSGANVLTF.

To note about this clone: Sequence at one end of the junction differs from germline and may be a read error. The gene calls are TRBV7-7 and TRBJ1-5, with D uncertain. CDR3 length equals 15 residues. Germline V gene data show CDR1 as SSHAT and CDR2 as FNYEAQ (reference sequence). CDR3 in amino acids: CASSLEEGWDQPQHF. In DNA form, the CDR3 reads TGTGCTAGCAGCTTAGAGGAGGGTTGGGATCAGCCCCAGCATTTT.

The genes are TRBV10-3 and TRBJ1-2; D might be TRBD1 (6 bases). The germline CDR1 and CDR2 sequences are ENHRY and SYGVKD. The CDR3 is 11 residues long. V was clipped by 11 bases and J by 6 bases, with 13 bases between them. The DNA for the CDR3 is TGTGCCTCGGGAGGGGACAATGGCTACACCTTC. Protein: CASGGDNGYTF.

In this sample, this clone turned up a few times. CDR3 residues: CASSPTDAVGDGYTF. For the CDR3, the DNA is TGTGCCAGCAGCCCCACCGACGCGGTCGGGGATGGCTACACCTTC. This chain links TRBV2 with TRBJ1-2; D remains ambiguous. From germline, CDR1 is SNHLY and CDR2 FYNNEI. With 6 bases removed from V and 6 bases from J, the gap between germline ends came to 20 bases. The CDR3 is 15 amino acids.

V is TRBV6-5 and J is TRBJ2-3, with D maybe TRBD2 (6 bases). Trimming stripped 6 bases from V and 6 bases from J, with 13 bases between. The germline V gene has CDR1 MNHEY and CDR2 SVGAGI. The CDR3 extends over 13 amino acids. The CDR3 protein is CASRASGEDTQYF. CDR3 bases: TGTGCCAGCAGAGCCTCGGGGGAGGATACGCAGTATTTT.

This chain joins TRBV29-1 and TRBJ2-5, with 11 bases identical to TRBD1. CDR3 length equals 13 residues. V shed 7 bases, J shed 5 bases, and the junction held 6 bases outside the gene matches. Germline loops: CDR1 SQVTM, CDR2 ANQGSEA. CDR3 in amino acids: CSGRTGGWETQYF. DNA of the CDR3: TGCAGCGGTCGGACAGGGGGCTGGGAGACCCAGTACTTC.

This chain connects TRBV6-6 to TRBJ1-2, with D perhaps matching TRBD1 (6 bases). V shed 8 bases and J shed 4 bases, with 11 bases lying between them. The CDR3 sequence is 12 residues long. Germline-derived CDR1 and CDR2 are MNHNY and SVGAGI (reference sequence). CDR3 sequence reads: CASRQGIYGYTF. The DNA for the CDR3 is TGTGCCAGCCGCCAGGGGATCTATGGCTACACCTTC.

This sequence joins TRBV11-2 and TRBJ1-1, with D uncertain. Trimming left V 5 bases short and J 1 base short, with 14 bases between. The CDR3 length is 15 residues. Per germline, CDR1 SGHAT and CDR2 FQNNGV. CDR3 sequence: CASSPALTRNTEAFF. The CDR3 DNA follows: TGTGCCAGCAGCCCGGCTCTGACAAGGAACACTGAAGCTTTCTTT.

CDR3 bases: TGTGCCAGCAGCCCACGACAGTACAATGAGCAGTTCTTC. Protein sequence: CASSPRQYNEQFF. J is TRBJ2-1 and V is TRBV3-1 (or the pseudogene TRBV3-2), with D possibly TRBD1 on 5 matching bases. The germline V and J ends were trimmed by 4 bases and 4 bases, with 8 bases remaining between them. In germline, CDR1 is LGHDT, CDR2 YNNKEL (reference sequence). The CDR3 has 13 amino acids.

This sequence joins TRBV7-2 and TRBJ2-2; TRBD2 matches at 13 bases. The V gene's germline CDR1 is SGHTA and CDR2 FQGNSA. Unmatched junction bases numbered 3, after V lost 1 base and J lost 7 bases. The CDR3 length is 16 residues. CDR3: CASSLVLAGGIGELFF. The CDR3 DNA reads as TGTGCCAGCAGCTTAGTACTAGCGGGAGGGATCGGGGAGCTGTTTTTT.

The chain uses TRBV4-1 and TRBJ1-6, with 7 nucleotides matching TRBD1. Germline V gives CDR1 MGHRA, CDR2 YSYEKL. V lost 0 bases, J lost 9 bases, and 5 bases stayed unmatched. There are 15 residues in the CDR3. DNA for the CDR3: TGCGCCAGCAGCCAAGAGGAGGGGGCTGGTTCACCCCTCCACTTT. This sequence encodes CASSQEEGAGSPLHF.

V usage is TRBV5-8 and J usage is TRBJ1-5; tentative D call: TRBD1 (5 bases). Germline-derived CDR1 and CDR2 are SGHTS and YDEGEE. Between the trimmed V and J ends, which lost 3 bases and 0 bases, there was a span of 10 bases. CDR3 length: 15 amino acids. CDR3 DNA: TGTGCCAGCAGCTCCAGGGCGAGTAGCAATCAGCCCCAGCATTTT. The encoded protein is CASSSRASSNQPQHF.

The chain has TRBV12-3 or TRBV12-4 and TRBJ1-3; D gene ambiguous. V was shortened by 10 bases and J by 2 bases, with 12 bases between the two germline ends. There are 13 residues in the CDR3. The CDR3 bases are TGTGCCAACTCACGGGGAGCTGGAAACACCATATATTTT. The encoded protein is CANSRGAGNTIYF.

This sequence joins TRBV27 and TRBJ2-7; TRBD2 aligns across 7 bases. The CDR3 runs 15 residues. CDR1 is MNHEY, CDR2 SMNVEV, per germline (reference sequence). With V trimmed by 7 bases and J by 3 bases, 12 bases remained unmatched. The CDR3 sequence is CASTLLGEGSYEQYF. The CDR3 bases are TGTGCCAGCACCCTATTGGGGGAGGGGAGCTACGAGCAGTACTTC.

The chain is built from TRBV2 and TRBJ2-2, with 11 bases lining up with TRBD2. V shed 2 bases and J 5 bases; nucleotides not matched to a gene: 4. The CDR3 spans 16 residues. The germline V gene has CDR1 SNHLY and CDR2 FYNNEI. This chain's CDR3 is CASSEWLAGGTGELFF. CDR3 sequence (DNA): TGTGCCAGCAGTGAATGGCTAGCGGGGGGTACCGGGGAGCTGTTTTTT.

The chain joins TRBV5-1 to TRBJ2-7, with D possibly TRBD2 on 6 matching bases. CDR1 and CDR2 (germline): SGHRS, YFSETQ. V was shortened by 4 bases and J by 4 bases, with 18 bases between the two germline ends. The CDR3 consists of 15 residues. CDR3 sequence (DNA): TGCGCCAGCAGCGAGAACCTAGGGACTTGGTACGAGCAGTACTTC. This translates into CASSENLGTWYEQYF.

The table lists this clone with a few counts. The rearrangement uses TRBV28 and TRBJ2-7; 9 nucleotides agree with TRBD2. J was trimmed by 3 bases and V by 3 bases; bases with no gene match: 12. The CDR3 is made up of 17 amino acids. Germline V lookup: CDR1 MDHEN, CDR2 SYDVKM. CDR3: CASSLTLWREGDYEQYF. Written as DNA, the CDR3 is TGTGCCAGCAGTTTGACCCTCTGGCGGGAGGGCGACTACGAGCAGTACTTC.

The V and J genes are TRBV30 and TRBJ2-5; no reliable D call. The V and J ends lost 2 bases and 11 bases respectively, with 15 bases between them. The CDR3 sequence is 12 residues long. Looked up from germline, CDR1 is GTSNPN and CDR2 is SVGIG (reference sequence). In DNA, the CDR3 is TGTGCCTGGAGTCTATACGGTCCGGAGCAGTACTTC. It specifies CAWSLYGPEQYF.

The chain uses TRBV5-5 and TRBJ1-1; D unclear. Germline assignment: CDR1 SGHKS and CDR2 YYEKEE (reference sequence). V lost 6 bases and J 4 bases, leaving 19 bases between the germline ends. The length of the CDR3 is 15 residues. The CDR3 loop reads CASTPVGSGGTEAFF. CDR3 DNA sequence: TGTGCCAGCACCCCCGTGGGCTCCGGAGGCACTGAAGCTTTCTTT.

The chain couples TRBV18 to TRBJ2-1; 12 bases line up with TRBD1. Trimming took 3 bases from V and 9 from J; bases not matched to a gene: 6. The V gene's germline CDR1 is KGHSH and CDR2 LQKENI. This CDR3 has 15 amino acids. CDR3 loop: CASSPGTGGSGEQFF. The CDR3 DNA follows: TGTGCCAGCTCACCCGGGACAGGGGGCTCGGGTGAGCAGTTCTTC.

The chain has TRBV2 and TRBJ1-5, with D unclear. The germline CDR1 and CDR2 sequences are SNHLY and FYNNEI. Between the trimmed V and J ends, which lost 2 bases and 4 bases, there was a span of 12 bases. There are 15 residues in the CDR3. The CDR3 reads CASSEIMRLNQPQHF. In DNA form, the CDR3 reads TGTGCCAGCAGTGAAATAATGAGGCTTAATCAGCCCCAGCATTTT.

The DNA of the CDR3 is TGTGCCAGCAGCTTAGATGGACTAGCGGGAGGGTTTAATGAGCAGTTCTTC. Its protein product is CASSLDGLAGGFNEQFF. This rearrangement joins TRBV11-3 to TRBJ2-1; TRBD2 aligns across 15 bases. This CDR3 region has 17 residues. The junction had 4 bases not matched to a gene; V was cut back by 0 bases and J by 7 bases. CDR1 and CDR2 (germline): SGHNT, YENEEA.

The chain recombines TRBV27 with TRBJ2-7; 7 bases align to TRBD2. After removal of 6 bases from V and 2 bases from J, the junction contained 10 bases not matched to a gene. Germline CDR1 and CDR2: MNHEY and SMNVEV (reference sequence). The CDR3 consists of 15 residues. CDR3 in amino acids: CASSFGSGLTYEQYF. CDR3 in DNA: TGTGCCAGCAGCTTCGGTAGCGGGTTAACCTACGAGCAGTACTTC.

This clone is a singleton in its sample. The V gene is TRBV19, the J gene TRBJ2-1; 7 bases agree with TRBD1. The germline V gene encodes CDR1 LNHDA and CDR2 SQIVND (reference sequence). The CDR3 has 14 residues. Unmatched junction bases numbered 4, after V lost 1 base and J lost 7 bases. Here the CDR3 reads CASSIGEGANEQFF. The CDR3 DNA reads as TGTGCCAGTAGTATAGGAGAGGGGGCGAATGAGCAGTTCTTC.